This T cell receptor beta chain is from a study of blood T cell repertoires in COVID-19. At the level of the study: The United States, Italy and Spain were the sources of the acute and convalescent COVID-19 samples.

Per the study methods: Using reference gene primer amplification, nucleated cell counts were estimated. Assay: immunoSEQ multiplex PCR; the TCRdb copy retains only in-frame clones and omits some. The DNA was the basis for D and trimming; V, J and clone size are from that table. The repertoire holds roughly 280,000 clones, roughly nine tenths seen once, with around 2% in the top ten. Ages ranged from about 18 to 90 years, with residence in about two dozen US areas. Two negative PCRs, clearance, or symptom resolution had been documented for recovered Cohort 3 donors. The sequenced sample was PBMCs or T cells enriched from blood (not recorded which). This TCR was recovered from a woman younger than 35 who had recovered from COVID-19.

CDR3 sequence (DNA): TGTGCCAGCACCCCTAGCAGCAACTATGGCTACACCTTC. Its protein is CASTPSSNYGYTF. The J gene is TRBJ1-2, the V gene TRBV14, with no clear D. The CDR3 runs to 13 residues. The V end was cut by 7 bases, the J end by 2 bases, with 11 bases between. Germline V lookup: CDR1 SGHDN, CDR2 FVKESK.